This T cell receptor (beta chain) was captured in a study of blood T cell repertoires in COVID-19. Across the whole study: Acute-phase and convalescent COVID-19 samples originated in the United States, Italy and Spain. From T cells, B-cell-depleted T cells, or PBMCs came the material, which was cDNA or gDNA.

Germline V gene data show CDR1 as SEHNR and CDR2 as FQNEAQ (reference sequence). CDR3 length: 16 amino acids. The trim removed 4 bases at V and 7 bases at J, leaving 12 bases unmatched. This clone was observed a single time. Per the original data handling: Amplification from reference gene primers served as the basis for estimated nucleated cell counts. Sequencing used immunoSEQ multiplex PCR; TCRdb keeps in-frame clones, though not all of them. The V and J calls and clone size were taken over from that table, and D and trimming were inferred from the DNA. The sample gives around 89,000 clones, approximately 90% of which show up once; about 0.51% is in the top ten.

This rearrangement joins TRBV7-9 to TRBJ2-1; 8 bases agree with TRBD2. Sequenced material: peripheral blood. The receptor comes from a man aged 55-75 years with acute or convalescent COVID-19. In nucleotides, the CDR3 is TGTGCCAGCAGCTGGAGGAACAGCGGGAGCCTGAATGAGCAGTTCTTC. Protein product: CASSWRNSGSLNEQFF.